These 19 T cell receptor beta chains share one sample of origin, sequenced in a study of T-cell memory formation after mild COVID-19. TCRdb recomputed calls from the 5' RACE reads with MiXCR, one row per CDR3 protein. The table shows approximately 290,000 distinct CDR3 sequences, with roughly a fifth occurring only once. The sample taken for sequencing was PBMCs or a T cell subset sorted from them (not recorded which). The receptors originated from a young man who had mild COVID-19 (a few samples of this study predate the infection). Cell type and time point are not known.

The V gene is TRBV6-5, the J gene TRBJ2-6, with no clear D. Germline V gene data show CDR1 as MNHEY and CDR2 as SVGAGI. V was trimmed by 7 bases and J by 2 bases, leaving 9 bases between them. The CDR3 totals 14 residues. CDR3 coding DNA: TGTGCCAGCAATAGGTGGGCTGGGGCCAACGTCCTGACTTTC. Protein sequence: CASNRWAGANVLTF.

This clonotype turned up a few times. The CDR3 bases are TGCGCCAGCAGCCAAGTGCAGGGGAGAATAGGAAATCAGCCCCAGCATTTT. It codes for CASSQVQGRIGNQPQHF. The chain recombines TRBV4-1 with TRBJ1-5; TRBD1 is a possible D gene (6 bases). The CDR3 has 17 amino acids. CDR1 and CDR2 (germline): MGHRA, YSYEKL. The V end was cut by 1 base, the J end by 4 bases, with 17 bases between.

The chain recombines TRBV30 with TRBJ1-2, with a possible D match to TRBD1 (5 bases). The CDR3 extends over 13 amino acids. Germline assignment: CDR1 GTSNPN and CDR2 SVGIG (reference sequence). Deletions cut 5 bases from V and 0 bases from J, with 10 bases between. The CDR3 sequence is CAWARGANYGYTF. The CDR3 DNA sequence: TGTGCCTGGGCGAGAGGGGCTAACTATGGCTACACCTTC. Looking up the rest from reference TRBV30 and TRBJ1-2 gives the full variable domain: SQTIHQWPATLVQPVGSPLSLECTVEGTSNPNLYWYRQAAGRGLQLLFYSVGIGQISSEVPQNLSASRPQDRQFILSSKKLLLSDSGFYLCAWARGANYGYTFGSGTRLTVV.

This sequence joins TRBV28 and TRBJ2-1; the D is unclear. CDR3 length equals 11 residues. V lost 3 bases and J 12 bases, leaving 9 bases between the germline ends. The germline CDR1 and CDR2 sequences are MDHEN and SYDVKM. The CDR3 nucleotides read TGTGCCAGCAGTTTGTCTTGGGGGCAGTTCTTC. This codes for CASSLSWGQFF.

This clonotype was seen a handful of times. The chain couples TRBV12-3 or TRBV12-4 to TRBJ1-2; D is ambiguous. The CDR3 has 13 amino acids. V gave up 2 bases and J gave up 4 bases, with 8 bases separating them. CDR3 in DNA: TGTGCCAGCAGTTTAAACCGGGCCTATGGCTACACCTTC. It yields the protein CASSLNRAYGYTF.

This chain connects TRBV7-2 to TRBJ1-5; TRBD1 might be the D (6 bases). CDR1 is SGHTA and CDR2 is FQGNSA in the germline V gene. V was pared by 2 bases and J by 9 bases, with 8 bases between. This CDR3 has 12 residues. The CDR3 protein is CASSLQGRPQHF. In DNA, the CDR3 is TGTGCCAGCAGCTTACAGGGGCGGCCCCAGCATTTT.

In its sample, this clonotype was seen once. The gene calls are TRBV6-5 and TRBJ1-6; 8 nucleotides line up with TRBD1. The germline CDR1 and CDR2 sequences are MNHEY and SVGAGI. The CDR3 length is 13 residues. With V trimmed by 4 bases and J by 10 bases, 3 bases remained unmatched. CDR3 sequence: CASSSRGRSPLHF. CDR3 in DNA: TGTGCCAGCAGTTCCAGGGGGCGATCACCCCTCCACTTT.

The gene calls are TRBV6-2 or TRBV6-3 and TRBJ2-1; D might be TRBD2 (7 bases). Deletions cut 2 bases from V and 9 bases from J, with 8 bases between. The CDR3 spans 12 residues. Per germline, CDR1 MNHEY and CDR2 SVGEGT. In DNA, the CDR3 is TGTGCCAGCAGTTACGGGGGGGCTGAGCAGTTCTTC. This translates into CASSYGGAEQFF.

The chain has TRBV18 and TRBJ1-6, with a tentative D call TRBD1 (6 bases). V lost 3 bases and J lost 7, with 13 bases in between. The CDR3 has 15 amino acids. Germline values: CDR1 KGHSH, CDR2 LQKENI. The CDR3 DNA follows: TGTGCCAGCTCACCTGGGGGACACCTAAATTCACCCCTCCACTTT. It specifies CASSPGGHLNSPLHF.

J is TRBJ2-5 and V is TRBV5-1, with unresolved D. The CDR3 loop spans 12 amino acids. V lost 0 bases and J 9 bases, leaving 9 bases between the germline ends. The germline gives CDR1 SGHRS, CDR2 YFSETQ. CDR3 coding DNA: TGCGCCAGCAGCTTGGTTGGCCGGCCCCAGTACTTC. This encodes CASSLVGRPQYF.

In nucleotides, the CDR3 is TGTGCCAGCAGTTATGGCGGACCCTCCTACGAGCAGTACTTC. It codes for CASSYGGPSYEQYF. The genes are TRBV27 and TRBJ2-7; D call uncertain. Germline assignment: CDR1 MNHEY and CDR2 SMNVEV (reference sequence). The CDR3 is 14 amino acids. V lost 4 bases to trimming and J lost 0 bases, with 10 bases between them.

The chain joins TRBV7-2 to TRBJ2-2, with D tentatively TRBD1 or TRBD2 (5 bases each). This CDR3 comprises 14 residues. Trimming removed 5 bases from V and 6 bases from J, with 13 bases in between. Germline-derived CDR1 and CDR2 are SGHTA and FQGNSA. CDR3 DNA sequence: TGTGCCAGCAGCCTGGTATTGGGGGCCGGGGAGCTGTTTTTT. This gives the protein CASSLVLGAGELFF.

This clonotype has more than one count but fewer than ten. The chain uses TRBV5-6 and TRBJ2-3; 11 positions agree with TRBD2. Germline V gene data show CDR1 as SGHDT and CDR2 as YYEEEE. V lost 2 bases to trimming and J lost 0 bases; unmatched junction nucleotides: 2. The CDR3 extends over 16 amino acids. CDR3 loop: CASSFIAGGSTDTQYF. The CDR3 DNA follows: TGTGCCAGCAGCTTCATAGCGGGGGGGAGCACAGATACGCAGTATTTT.

This clonotype appeared a few times. This rearrangement joins TRBV12-3 or TRBV12-4 to TRBJ1-1, with 7 bases identical to TRBD1. The V segment lost 9 bases and the J segment 5 bases; nucleotides outside the gene matches: 3. The CDR3 is 11 residues long. The CDR3 loop is CASQQGTEAFF. CDR3 nucleotides: TGTGCCAGTCAACAGGGGACTGAAGCTTTCTTT.

The CDR3 protein is CSARVETNYGYTF. CDR3 bases: TGCAGTGCTAGGGTGGAGACTAACTATGGCTACACCTTC. The chain is built from TRBV20-1 and TRBJ1-2, with D uncertain. This CDR3 has 13 residues. The germline V gene has CDR1 DFQATT and CDR2 SNEGSKA (reference sequence). V was pared by 3 bases and J by 0 bases, with 8 bases between.

The sample holds a few counts of this clonotype. CDR3 nucleotide sequence: TGTGCCAGCACCCCCCTGGGGACGAGATCCAGGACGCAGTATTTT. This encodes CASTPLGTRSRTQYF. The chain employs TRBV7-6 and TRBJ2-3, with D perhaps TRBD1 or TRBD2 (5 bases each). CDR1 and CDR2 from the germline V gene are SGHVS and FNYEAQ. The CDR3 runs to 15 residues. Trimming stripped 7 bases from V and 9 bases from J, with 23 bases between.

V gene TRBV7-9 combines with J gene TRBJ1-2; maybe TRBD1 (5 bases). CDR1 and CDR2 from the germline V gene are SEHNR and FQNEAQ (reference sequence). V shed 1 base and J shed 2 bases, with 11 bases lying between them. The length of the CDR3 is 15 residues. In DNA, the CDR3 is TGTGCCAGCAGCTTAGGGGACCCCCGGAACTATGGCTACACCTTC. Translating gives CASSLGDPRNYGYTF.

The chain couples TRBV5-1 to TRBJ2-6; D is undetermined. Germline lookup yields CDR1 SGHRS and CDR2 YFSETQ. The CDR3 is made up of 15 amino acids. V lost 4 bases, J lost 0 bases, and 8 bases lay in between. Written as DNA, the CDR3 is TGCGCCAGCAGCCCGGAAAACTCTGGGGCCAACGTCCTGACTTTC. This gives the protein CASSPENSGANVLTF.

The rearrangement links TRBV6-5 to TRBJ2-2, with 7 bases aligning to TRBD2. The germline CDR1 and CDR2 sequences are MNHEY and SVGAGI. CDR3 length equals 13 residues. After removal of 5 bases from V and 5 bases from J, the junction contained 2 bases not matched to a gene. CDR3 nucleotides: TGTGCCAGCAGTCGACTAGCAACCGGGGAGCTGTTTTTT. This encodes CASSRLATGELFF.